One T cell receptor (beta chain) is described in this entry. Its antigen remains undetermined. Base qualities are not recorded, but no much larger clone differs from it by a single base. This sample was taken from a study of blood T cell repertoires in COVID-19 (TCRdb year 2020). Regarding the research as a whole: Collaborator samples came from the United States, Italy and Spain and covered acute and convalescent phases of COVID-19. Subjects who had been exposed to COVID-19, were actively infected with it, or had recovered from it provided the deeply sampled blood TCRbeta repertoires that made up the dataset. Where available, HLA class I and class II types were obtained from metadata supplied by the sample provider rather than from assay-based typing. Sample metadata almost always included a de-identified subject ID, COVID-19 status, age in years and sex. The repertoires were made available in a free public database intended to serve as a resource for research on the immune response to SARS-CoV-2. The material from the prospective study consisted of cDNA or gDNA derived from T cells, B-cell-depleted T cells, or PBMCs. Samples were obtained from the ongoing ImmuneRACE study (first 160 participants) and from 1,254 subjects provided by 6 global collaborators. Summary of the overall study and its limitations: The quantity of clinical and demographic metadata differed by source and by participant and was supplied without curation.

The immunoSEQ Assay, a bias-controlled multiplex PCR, was used to amplify TCRbeta CDR3 regions from genomic DNA. In the source study's methods: Within the assay, amplification of reference gene primers was used to estimate how many nucleated cells each sample contained. Sequence reads were collapsed and filtered to measure the absolute abundance of every unique TCRbeta CDR3 rearrangement. Productive Simpson clonality was computed per sample as the square root of Simpson's diversity index over productive rearrangements. TCRdb's version of the immuneACCESS table is confined to in-frame rearrangements and falls short of the full clone set. An unresolved V gene accounts for under half of the shortfall where checked; the remainder is of unknown origin. The DNA was the basis for D and trimming; V, J and clone size are from that table. Here the sample has under 200,000 clones; 86% occur a single time. The ten biggest clones cover roughly 3.3% of the sample.

The CDR3 covers 13 residues, taking in both the cysteine and the phenylalanine. The DNA shown is the 39-base CDR3, in frame from base 1. The germline V gene supplies CDR1 LGHNA and CDR2 YSLEER. V sheds 4 bases and J sheds 2 bases, leaving 9 bases between their ends. Collaborating institutions collected whole blood in K2EDTA tubes following their own protocols. For TCRbeta analysis, collaborators shipped samples in one of three forms: frozen whole blood, isolated PBMCs, or DNA extracted from either of those sample types. The specimen was peripheral blood. The TCR was taken from a man aged 70 or older with acute or convalescent COVID-19. The V gene is TRBV4-3 and the J gene is TRBJ2-7; the D gene is perhaps TRBD1, from 5 matching bases. Here the CDR3 is given as CASSRGATYEQYF. The DNA sequence follows: TGCGCCAGCAGCCGTGGGGCCACCTACGAGCAGTACTTC.